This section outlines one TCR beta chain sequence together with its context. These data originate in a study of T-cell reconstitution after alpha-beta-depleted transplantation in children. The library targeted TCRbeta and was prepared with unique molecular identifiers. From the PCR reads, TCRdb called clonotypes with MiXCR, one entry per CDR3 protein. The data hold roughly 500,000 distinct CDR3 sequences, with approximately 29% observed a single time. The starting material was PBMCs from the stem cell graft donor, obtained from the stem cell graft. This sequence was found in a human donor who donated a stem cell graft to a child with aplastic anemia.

The CDR3 sequence: CASSPEYESNYGYTF. Here the CDR3 DNA reads TGTGCCAGCAGCCCCGAGTACGAGAGTAACTATGGCTACACCTTC. The gene calls are TRBV7-9 and TRBJ1-2; D is unclear. CDR3 length: 15 residues. Per germline, CDR1 SEHNR and CDR2 FQNEAQ (reference sequence). The V and J ends lost 5 bases and 1 base respectively, with 14 bases between them.